The present T cell receptor (beta chain) was sequenced within a study of blood T cell repertoires in COVID-19. As for the study in general: From the United States, Italy and Spain came samples of acute and convalescent COVID-19. T cells, B-cell-depleted T cells, or PBMCs provided the cDNA or gDNA that served as material.

Only in-frame clones appear in the TCRdb table, and some are missing; sequencing was by immunoSEQ multiplex PCR. The repertoire holds some 350,000 clones, with 88% as singletons. Per the germline V gene, CDR1 is SGHRS and CDR2 is YFSETQ. With 1 base clipped from V and 0 bases from J, the junction kept 5 bases outside the gene matches. The CDR3 loop spans 16 amino acids. Seattle's cohort entered during active infection and was followed longitudinally. Only one count was recorded for this clone. The TCR was taken from a woman in her seventies with COVID-19, enrolled during active disease. The rearrangement links TRBV5-1 to TRBJ1-1; 8 bases are shared with TRBD1. Material: peripheral blood. CDR3 coding DNA: TGCGCCAGCAGCTTGACAGGACAGGGCATGAACACTGAAGCTTTCTTT. Protein sequence: CASSLTGQGMNTEAFF.